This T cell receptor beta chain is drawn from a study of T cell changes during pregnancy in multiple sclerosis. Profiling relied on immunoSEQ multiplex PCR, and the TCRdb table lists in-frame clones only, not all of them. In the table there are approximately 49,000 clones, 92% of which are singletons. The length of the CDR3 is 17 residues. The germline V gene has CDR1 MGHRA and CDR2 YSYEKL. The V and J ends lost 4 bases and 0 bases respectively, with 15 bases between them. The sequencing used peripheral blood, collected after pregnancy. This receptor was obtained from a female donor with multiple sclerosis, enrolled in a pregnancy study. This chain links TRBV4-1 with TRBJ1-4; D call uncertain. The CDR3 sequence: CASSRSEARATNEKLFF. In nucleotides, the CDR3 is TGCGCCAGCAGCCGATCCGAGGCAAGAGCAACTAATGAAAAACTGTTTTTT.